The 17 T cell receptor beta chains below were found in one sample sequenced in a study of CD8 T cells in Susac syndrome. Reverse transcription of about 0.5 to 1 ug RNA used random hexamers. TCRdb re-called the immunoSEQ multiplex PCR reads through MiXCR, storing one row per CDR3 protein. The sample holds about 100,000 distinct CDR3 sequences, around 96% seen once. Sequenced: CD8+ T cells from PBMCs. Receptors were obtained from a human donor with Susac syndrome.

This rearrangement joins TRBV27 to TRBJ1-5, with 7 bases matching TRBD1. CDR1 and CDR2 from the germline V gene are MNHEY and SMNVEV (reference sequence). The CDR3 has 14 amino acids. With 6 bases clipped from V and 4 bases from J, the junction kept 6 bases outside the gene matches. DNA for the CDR3: TGTGCCAGCAGCTCTCCAGGGGGAAATCAGCCCCAGCATTTT. Its protein is CASSSPGGNQPQHF.

The chain links TRBV27 to TRBJ2-1; the match to TRBD1 covers 7 bases. Germline trimming cut 5 bases from V and 8 bases from J; bases unmatched to any gene: 9. The CDR3 is 14 residues long. The germline V gene encodes CDR1 MNHEY and CDR2 SMNVEV (reference sequence). The CDR3 coding sequence is TGTGCCAGCAGTCCGACAGGGAGATTGCATGAGCAGTTCTTC. It yields the protein CASSPTGRLHEQFF.

This clonotype occurred once. This chain joins TRBV3-1 and TRBJ2-1; 15 nucleotides align to TRBD2. CDR3 size: 19 residues. Germline V gives CDR1 LGHDT, CDR2 YNNKEL (reference sequence). V shed 2 bases, J shed 5 bases, and the junction held 10 bases outside the gene matches. The chain's CDR3 is CASSQPPQGLAGGHNEQFF. CDR3 coding DNA: TGTGCCAGCAGCCAACCGCCCCAGGGACTAGCGGGAGGTCACAATGAGCAGTTCTTC.

The V and J genes are TRBV3-1 and TRBJ2-7; D may be TRBD2 (5 bases). Germline CDR1 and CDR2: LGHDT and YNNKEL (reference sequence). V lost 1 base to trimming and J lost 4 bases, with 11 bases between them. The CDR3 has 14 amino acids. The CDR3 nucleotides are TGTGCCAGCAGCCAAGCCGGGGATGAATACGAGCAGTACTTC. Translation gives CASSQAGDEYEQYF.

The chain uses TRBV20-1 and TRBJ2-7, with 13 bases fitting TRBD2. CDR1 is DFQATT, CDR2 SNEGSKA, per germline (reference sequence). The length of the CDR3 is 15 residues. Trimming cost V 4 bases and J 0 bases; bases outside gene matches: 3. CDR3 DNA sequence: TGCAGTGCTACGGGACTAGCGGGATTCTCCTACGAGCAGTACTTC. Protein sequence: CSATGLAGFSYEQYF.

The chain links TRBV12-3 or TRBV12-4 to TRBJ2-1, with D perhaps TRBD2 (7 bases). The V and J ends lost 10 bases and 2 bases respectively, with 27 bases between them. This CDR3 is built from 18 residues. CDR3 amino acids: CATAGPGWGGGAYNEQFF. As DNA, the CDR3 is TGTGCCACCGCCGGCCCCGGGTGGGGAGGGGGGGCCTACAATGAGCAGTTCTTC.

V and J are TRBV20-1 and TRBJ2-3; D is undetermined. With 3 bases removed from V and 2 bases from J, the gap between germline ends came to 9 bases. CDR3 length equals 13 residues. CDR1 DFQATT and CDR2 SNEGSKA come from the germline V gene (reference sequence). CDR3 protein: CSASWIDTDTQYF. The CDR3 DNA sequence: TGCAGTGCTAGCTGGATCGACACAGATACGCAGTATTTT.

In its sample, this clonotype was seen once. This chain links TRBV20-1 with TRBJ2-1, with 7 positions matching TRBD2. The germline CDR1 and CDR2 sequences are DFQATT and SNEGSKA (reference sequence). V gave up 3 bases and J gave up 2 bases; unmatched junction bases: 10. The CDR3 extends over 16 amino acids. DNA of the CDR3: TGCAGTGCTAGCGCTACCATAGCGGGTGCCTACAATGAGCAGTTCTTC. It codes for CSASATIAGAYNEQFF.

The chain combines TRBV7-9 with TRBJ1-5; D unclear. Deletions cut 1 base from V and 3 bases from J, with 7 bases between. This CDR3 contains 14 residues. In germline, CDR1 is SEHNR, CDR2 FQNEAQ (reference sequence). CDR3 in amino acids: CASSLGRDNQPQHF. The CDR3 DNA follows: TGTGCCAGCAGCTTAGGCCGGGACAATCAGCCCCAGCATTTT. The variable domain in full, with the rest retrieved from reference TRBV7-9 and TRBJ1-5, is DTGVSQNPRHKITKRGQNVTFRCDPISEHNRLYWYRQTLGQGPEFLTYFQNEAQLEKSRLLSDRFSAERPKGSFSTLEIQRTEQGDSAMYLCASSLGRDNQPQHFGDGTRLSIL.

The CDR3 loop is CASSQDWSGGPGEQFF. The CDR3 DNA reads as TGTGCCAGCAGCCAAGATTGGAGCGGGGGGCCGGGTGAGCAGTTCTTC. The V call is TRBV3-1, the J call TRBJ2-1; 9 bases map to TRBD2. The CDR3 contains 16 residues. The germline gives CDR1 LGHDT, CDR2 YNNKEL (reference sequence). V dropped 0 bases and J dropped 9; count of bases not matched to a gene: 9.

V and J are TRBV5-1 and TRBJ2-7; TRBD1 matches 8 bases. Germline CDR1 is SGHRS and CDR2 is YFSETQ. The junction had 5 bases not matched to a gene; V was cut back by 4 bases and J by 2 bases. This CDR3 has 14 residues. CDR3 sequence: CASSADRVAYEQYF. The CDR3 DNA reads TGCGCCAGCAGCGCGGACAGGGTCGCCTACGAGCAGTACTTC.

The DNA of the CDR3 is TGTGCCAGCAGCCGGGGCGGACAGGGCAGTCGTGGCTACACCTTC. Translated, it gives CASSRGGQGSRGYTF. The gene calls are TRBV6-1 and TRBJ1-2, with 8 positions matching TRBD1. The germline V gene encodes CDR1 MNHNS and CDR2 SASEGT. This CDR3 contains 15 residues. Trimming took 6 bases from V and 7 from J; bases not matched to a gene: 13.

This chain joins TRBV28 and TRBJ2-5; D call uncertain. Trimming shortened V by 2 bases and J by 4 bases, and 14 bases separated the two germline ends. Germline V gene lookup returns CDR1 MDHEN and CDR2 SYDVKM. This CDR3 region has 15 residues. CDR3 residues: CASSLDTPDLETQYF. The CDR3 nucleotides read TGTGCCAGCAGTTTAGACACCCCGGACCTAGAGACCCAGTACTTC. Using reference TRBV28 and TRBJ2-5 for the parts outside the CDR3, the full variable domain is DVKVTQSSRYLVKRTGEKVFLECVQDMDHENMFWYRQDPGLGLRLIYFSYDVKMKEKGDIPEGYSVSREKKERFSLILESASTNQTSMYLCASSLDTPDLETQYFGPGTRLLVL.

This sequence joins TRBV9 and TRBJ2-1; 7 bases are a match to TRBD2. Per the germline V gene, CDR1 is SGDLS and CDR2 is YYNGEE. V shed 2 bases, J shed 10 bases, and the junction held 9 bases outside the gene matches. The CDR3 consists of 14 residues. CDR3 DNA sequence: TGTGCCAGCAGCGTTGGGGGGGGAAGAGGCGAGCAGTTCTTC. The encoded protein is CASSVGGGRGEQFF.

The genes are TRBV20-1 and TRBJ2-5; 7 positions agree with TRBD2. The trim removed 5 bases at V and 2 bases at J, leaving 2 bases unmatched. The CDR3 has 12 residues. Germline CDR1 DFQATT, CDR2 SNEGSKA (reference sequence). CDR3 in amino acids: CSAGGGQETQYF. The CDR3 DNA reads as TGCAGTGCTGGGGGGGGTCAAGAGACCCAGTACTTC.

This clonotype appeared once. As DNA, the CDR3 is TGTGCCAGCAGCCGACTAGTTGGGGACGAGCAGTACTTC. This codes for CASSRLVGDEQYF. The chain links TRBV27 to TRBJ2-7; tentatively, D is TRBD2 (6 bases). V dropped 6 bases and J dropped 5 bases, with 14 bases sitting between them. This CDR3 is 13 amino acids long. Germline V CDR1 and CDR2: MNHEY, SMNVEV (reference sequence).

Written as DNA, the CDR3 is TGCAGCGCCGCTTGGGGCAGGGGTGGCGACGAGCAGTACTTC. This codes for CSAAWGRGGDEQYF. The chain employs TRBV29-1 and TRBJ2-7, with a tentative D call TRBD1 (6 bases). The V end was cut by 7 bases, the J end by 5 bases, with 21 bases between. The CDR3 has 14 amino acids. The germline V gene encodes CDR1 SQVTM and CDR2 ANQGSEA.